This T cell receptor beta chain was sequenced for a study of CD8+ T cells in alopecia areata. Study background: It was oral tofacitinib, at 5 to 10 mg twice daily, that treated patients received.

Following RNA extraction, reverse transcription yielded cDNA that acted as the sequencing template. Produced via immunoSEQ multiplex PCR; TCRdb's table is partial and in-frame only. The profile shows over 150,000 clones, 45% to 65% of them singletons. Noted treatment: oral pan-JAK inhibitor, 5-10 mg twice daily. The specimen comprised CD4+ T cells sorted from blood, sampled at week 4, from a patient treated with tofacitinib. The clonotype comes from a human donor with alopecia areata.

CDR3 sequence (DNA): TGTGCCAGCGGCAGCGGGGGCTACGAGCAGTACTTC. It yields the protein CASGSGGYEQYF. The J gene is TRBJ2-7, the V gene TRBV6-5; 8 bases align to TRBD2. With V trimmed by 8 bases and J by 3 bases, 3 bases remained unmatched. Germline values: CDR1 MNHEY, CDR2 SVGAGI. This CDR3 spans 12 amino acids.